The next 3 T cell receptor beta chains were all read from a single sample in a study of T cell clonotyping in hematopoietic cell transplantation. As to time point: recipient sample about 28 days before transplant, after cytoreduction. Repertoires were generated with immunoSEQ multiplex PCR, while TCRdb's copy carries only in-frame clones and drops some. The profile shows about 50,000 clones, approximately 84% of them singletons. The sequencing here drew on peripheral blood mononuclear cells, taken before stem cell transplant. All receptors derive from a man aged 55 to 70 with biphenotypic leukemia. Some clones in this sample may be carry-over from other donors' samples.

CDR3 nucleotides: TGTGCCAGCAGCTTCACGCAGACACATAGCAATCAGCCCCAGCATTTT. Its translation is CASSFTQTHSNQPQHF. The genes are TRBV21-1 and TRBJ1-5; the D segment call TRBD1 is taken from the table without a DNA check. TRBV21-1 counts as a pseudogene. The CDR3 spans 16 residues.

The chain employs TRBV7-2 and TRBJ1-2; D unclear. The germline CDR1 and CDR2 sequences are SGHTA and FQGNSA. This CDR3 spans 15 amino acids. V lost 1 base to trimming and J lost 2 bases, with 11 bases between them. The CDR3 DNA is TGTGCCAGCAGCTTAGAGGTATTTAGCAACTATGGCTACACCTTC. Its translation is CASSLEVFSNYGYTF. Using reference TRBV7-2 and TRBJ1-2 for the parts outside the CDR3, the full variable domain is GAGVSQSPSNKVTEKGKDVELRCDPISGHTALYWYRQSLGQGLEFLIYFQGNSAPDKSGLPSDRFSAERTGGSVSTLTIQRTQQEDSAVYLCASSLEVFSNYGYTFGSGTRLTVV.

In its sample, this clone was seen a few times. The V gene is TRBV28, the J gene TRBJ1-1, with D unresolved. The V end was cut by 7 bases, the J end by 4 bases, with 13 bases between. This CDR3 comprises 13 residues. The germline V gene has CDR1 MDHEN and CDR2 SYDVKM. The CDR3 DNA reads as TGTGCCAGCAATCGGGGAACGGGCACTGAAGCTTTCTTT. Its protein product is CASNRGTGTEAFF.